This T cell receptor (beta chain) emerged from a study of metastatic and nonmetastatic thyroid tumors. In the study overall: Repertoires from blood and tumor or nodule tissue of malignant and benign thyroid patients were compared. Overall study findings and caveats: Across blood and tumor, TCR beta diversity in malignant thyroid tumors was reportedly significantly higher than in benign nodules.

Comment on this clone: What it binds is not known.

No treatment of any kind had been given to any patient before thyroid surgery. From germline, CDR1 is SGHNT and CDR2 YENEEA. This CDR3 region has 16 residues. V dropped 5 bases and J dropped 2 bases, with 16 bases sitting between them. TCRdb re-analyzed the PCR reads using MiXCR. This table holds about 28,000 clones, about 25% found once. The sample comprised blood. This sequence originates from a female donor with papillary thyroid cancer or a benign thyroid nodule (not recorded which). Some clones in this sample may be carry-over from other donors' samples. The chain combines TRBV11-3 with TRBJ1-5; D remains unclear. In nucleotides, the CDR3 is TGTGCCAGCAGCCCTTGGGGTGGGAGGGGCAATCAGCCCCAGCATTTT. Amino acid sequence: CASSPWGGRGNQPQHF.